The 29 T cell receptor beta chains in this list originate from one sample, sequenced in a study of T cells after yellow fever vaccination. From the 5' RACE reads, TCRdb called clonotypes with MiXCR, one entry per CDR3 protein. The sample consists of around 350,000 distinct CDR3 sequences, about 9.9% of them appearing once. The material was PBMCs, obtained on the day of the first yellow fever vaccination. Receptors originate from a young man who received the YFV17D yellow fever vaccine.

Only a few counts were recorded for this clonotype. The chain couples TRBV5-1 to TRBJ2-6; weak D call: TRBD1 (5 bases). V was clipped by 6 bases and J by 3 bases, with 7 bases between them. In germline, CDR1 is SGHRS, CDR2 YFSETQ. The CDR3 is made up of 13 amino acids. The CDR3 DNA reads TGCGCCAGCAAAGGGGATGGGGCCAACGTCCTGACTTTC. It is translated as CASKGDGANVLTF.

This clonotype was counted between two and nine times. The chain combines TRBV12-3 or TRBV12-4 with TRBJ2-2, with D possibly TRBD2 on 6 matching bases. Trimming removed 2 bases at V and 1 base at J, with 14 bases between. The CDR3 contains 17 residues. The CDR3 is CASSLRWGRQNTGELFF. CDR3 nucleotide sequence: TGTGCCAGCAGTTTAAGGTGGGGGAGGCAGAACACCGGGGAGCTGTTTTTT.

J is TRBJ2-3 and V is TRBV11-2; 13 bases map to TRBD2. The germline V gene encodes CDR1 SGHAT and CDR2 FQNNGV. CDR3 size: 18 residues. With 10 bases clipped from V and 2 bases from J, the junction kept 15 bases outside the gene matches. The CDR3 DNA reads TGTGCCACCAAGCCCGGGACTAGCGGGGTCGTTTTCACAGATACGCAGTATTTT. Its protein product is CATKPGTSGVVFTDTQYF.

The chain joins TRBV4-1 to TRBJ2-5; D not resolved. The germline gives CDR1 MGHRA, CDR2 YSYEKL. CDR3 length: 13 residues. With 1 base removed from V and 3 bases from J, the gap between germline ends came to 6 bases. The CDR3 protein is CASSQGHKETQYF. The CDR3 DNA sequence: TGCGCCAGCAGCCAAGGACATAAAGAGACCCAGTACTTC.

The chain uses TRBV20-1 and TRBJ2-7, with a tentative D call TRBD2 (6 bases). This CDR3 is built from 11 residues. Germline V gene data show CDR1 as DFQATT and CDR2 as SNEGSKA (reference sequence). V was shortened by 1 base and J by 7 bases, with 8 bases between the two germline ends. The CDR3: CSARVEGEQYF. CDR3 bases: TGCAGTGCTAGAGTGGAGGGGGAGCAGTACTTC.

The chain carries TRBV9 and TRBJ2-3; D unresolved. Trimming stripped 4 bases from V and 5 bases from J, with 14 bases between. Germline CDR1 is SGDLS and CDR2 is YYNGEE. The CDR3 contains 14 residues. The CDR3 loop is CASSSRFTRDTQYF. The CDR3 DNA reads as TGTGCCAGCAGCTCCCGATTTACGAGAGATACGCAGTATTTT.

The genes are TRBV5-1 and TRBJ2-7, with 7 bases fitting TRBD1. V lost 4 bases to trimming and J lost 5 bases; unmatched junction nucleotides: 12. The CDR3 runs 15 residues. Per germline, CDR1 SGHRS and CDR2 YFSETQ. This CDR3 is CASSARGLPLDEQYV. The CDR3, as DNA: TGCGCCAGCAGCGCAAGGGGGCTCCCTTTGGACGAGCAGTACGTC.

This clonotype was detected only a few times. The chain recombines TRBV9 with TRBJ2-6; D is unclear. The germline V gene encodes CDR1 SGDLS and CDR2 YYNGEE. Trimming cost V 3 bases and J 3 bases, with 7 bases left between them. The CDR3 is made up of 14 amino acids. The CDR3 sequence is CASSGNGGANVLTF. The CDR3 DNA is TGTGCCAGCAGCGGGAACGGTGGGGCCAACGTCCTGACTTTC.

The chain is built from TRBV7-9 and TRBJ2-7; 11 nucleotides align to TRBD2. Germline CDR1 and CDR2: SEHNR and FQNEAQ (reference sequence). J was trimmed by 0 bases and V by 5 bases; bases with no gene match: 9. The CDR3 sequence is 17 residues long. Here the CDR3 reads CASSTTRTSGGSYEQYF. CDR3 nucleotides: TGTGCCAGCAGCACCACGCGTACTAGCGGGGGCTCCTACGAGCAGTACTTC.

This clonotype was seen only a few times. The chain combines TRBV20-1 with TRBJ2-7; D unclear. Germline CDR1 is DFQATT and CDR2 is SNEGSKA (reference sequence). V lost 5 bases to trimming and J lost 6 bases, with 20 bases between them. The CDR3 extends over 14 amino acids. This chain's CDR3 is CSAGPITRRGEQYF. The CDR3 DNA reads TGCAGTGCTGGTCCAATTACAAGACGCGGCGAGCAGTACTTC.

There are a few counts of this clonotype. The chain couples TRBV7-9 to TRBJ2-1, with unresolved D. Germline V CDR1 and CDR2: SEHNR, FQNEAQ (reference sequence). Trimming removed 6 bases from V and 0 bases from J, with 9 bases in between. The CDR3 sequence is 14 residues long. The CDR3 sequence is CASRPDPSYNEQFF. The CDR3 DNA reads as TGTGCCAGCAGGCCCGACCCCTCCTACAATGAGCAGTTCTTC.

This clonotype was seen a few times. The chain joins TRBV27 to TRBJ2-7; a weak D match, TRBD2 (6 bases). The germline gives CDR1 MNHEY, CDR2 SMNVEV (reference sequence). Trimming left V 6 bases short and J 6 bases short, with 21 bases between. The CDR3 is made up of 15 amino acids. CDR3 sequence (DNA): TGTGCCAGCAGCACCCTGTGGGCAGGAGGGGTCGAGCAGTACTTC. Translated, it gives CASSTLWAGGVEQYF.

This clonotype showed up just a few times. This rearrangement joins TRBV5-1 to TRBJ2-2; no clear D gene. The CDR3 sequence is 14 residues long. The ends were cut back, 0 bases at V and 6 bases at J, with 9 bases in the middle. Germline V CDR1 and CDR2: SGHRS, YFSETQ. The CDR3 region is CASSLGMGPGELFF. CDR3 in DNA: TGCGCCAGCAGCTTGGGGATGGGTCCCGGGGAGCTGTTTTTT. The full variable domain, rest sourced from reference TRBV5-1 and TRBJ2-2, is KAGVTQTPRYLIKTRGQQVTLSCSPISGHRSVSWYQQTPGQGLQFLFEYFSETQRNKGNFPGRFSGRQFSNSRSEMNVSTLELGDSALYLCASSLGMGPGELFFGEGSRLTVL.

The table lists this clonotype with a few counts. The chain recombines TRBV5-1 with TRBJ2-6, with no clear D. Germline V gene lookup returns CDR1 SGHRS and CDR2 YFSETQ. The germline V and J ends were trimmed by 0 bases and 6 bases, with 4 bases remaining between them. The CDR3 spans 13 residues. CDR3 nucleotides: TGCGCCAGCAGCTTGGGCCAGGCCAACGTCCTGACTTTC. Translating gives CASSLGQANVLTF.

V gene TRBV7-3 combines with J gene TRBJ2-3, with D perhaps matching TRBD2 (6 bases). The ends were cut back, 2 bases at V and 1 base at J, with 10 bases in the middle. Germline CDR1 SGHTA, CDR2 FQGTGA. The CDR3 consists of 15 residues. In DNA form, the CDR3 reads TGTGCCAGCAGCTTATGGGCTAGCGGCACAGATACGCAGTATTTT. Translation gives CASSLWASGTDTQYF.

This clonotype was observed at least ten times. The V and J genes are TRBV6-5 and TRBJ1-6; weak D call: TRBD1 (6 bases). The germline CDR1 and CDR2 sequences are MNHEY and SVGAGI. V was shortened by 9 bases and J by 7 bases, with 19 bases between the two germline ends. The CDR3 runs to 15 residues. CDR3 region: CASQRGGGRNSPLHF. The DNA of the CDR3 is TGTGCCAGTCAGAGGGGAGGGGGAAGGAATTCACCCCTCCACTTT.

This clonotype was observed many times. The rearrangement links TRBV5-1 to TRBJ1-1, with TRBD1 identical over 8 bases. CDR3 length equals 14 residues. Trimming took 5 bases from V and 1 from J; bases not matched to a gene: 4. Germline CDR1 reads SGHRS; CDR2 reads YFSETQ. In DNA, the CDR3 is TGCGCCAGCAGTCCAGGGGGCGCGAACACTGAAGCTTTCTTT. This codes for CASSPGGANTEAFF.

This clonotype came up a few times. The V call is TRBV7-2, the J call TRBJ2-5; possible D gene TRBD1, 6 bases. The CDR3 length is 13 residues. Germline V lookup: CDR1 SGHTA, CDR2 FQGNSA. V lost 4 bases and J lost 6, with 12 bases in between. The CDR3 bases are TGTGCCAGCAGCTCCCAGGGGCGGAAGACCCAGTACTTC. It translates to CASSSQGRKTQYF.

The genes are TRBV5-4 and TRBJ2-1, with 11 nucleotides matching TRBD1. V was pared by 2 bases and J by 2 bases, with 9 bases of the junction left unmatched. CDR3 size: 18 residues. Germline-derived CDR1 and CDR2 are SGHNT and YYREEE (reference sequence). This chain's CDR3 is CASSFSPGGQGAYNEQFF. CDR3 DNA: TGTGCCAGCAGCTTCTCTCCCGGGGGACAGGGGGCCTACAATGAGCAGTTCTTC.

This clonotype was recorded a few times. This chain uses TRBV2 with TRBJ2-2, with D unresolved. With 4 bases removed from V and 6 bases from J, the gap between germline ends came to 9 bases. Germline CDR1 is SNHLY and CDR2 is FYNNEI. This CDR3 comprises 13 residues. The CDR3 DNA reads as TGTGCCAGCAGTGTGACCGGTGCCGGGGAGCTGTTTTTT. Translating it yields CASSVTGAGELFF.

This clonotype was observed a handful of times. The V call is TRBV28, the J call TRBJ2-2; D unclear. CDR1 is MDHEN and CDR2 is SYDVKM in the germline V gene. V was clipped by 3 bases and J by 5 bases, with 4 bases between them. This CDR3 is built from 12 residues. The CDR3 is CASSFRTGELFF. Here the CDR3 DNA reads TGTGCCAGCAGTTTTCGTACCGGGGAGCTGTTTTTT.

Only a few counts were recorded for this clonotype. V usage is TRBV13 and J usage is TRBJ2-3; weak D call: TRBD1 (6 bases). CDR1 PRHDT and CDR2 FYEKMQ come from the germline V gene (reference sequence). Between the trimmed V and J ends, which lost 5 bases and 5 bases, there was a span of 20 bases. There are 16 residues in the CDR3. The CDR3 nucleotides are TGTGCCAGCAGCCCCCGGGTCACGATAGGGGGAGATACGCAGTATTTT. The encoded protein is CASSPRVTIGGDTQYF. Filled out from reference TRBV13 and TRBJ2-3, the complete variable domain reads AAGVIQSPRHLIKEKRETATLKCYPIPRHDTVYWYQQGPGQDPQFLISFYEKMQSDKGSIPDRFSAQQFSDYHSELNMSSLELGDSALYFCASSPRVTIGGDTQYFGPGTRLTVL.

The chain uses TRBV9 and TRBJ2-1; maybe TRBD2 (5 bases). Trimming pared 4 bases from V and 0 bases from J, leaving 11 bases between. Germline assignment: CDR1 SGDLS and CDR2 YYNGEE. The CDR3 runs to 15 residues. In nucleotides, the CDR3 is TGTGCCAGCAGCCAGACGGGGAGCTCCTACAATGAGCAGTTCTTC. The encoded protein is CASSQTGSSYNEQFF.

A few counts support this clonotype. The CDR3 coding sequence is TGTGCCATCAGTGAGTCGATAATGGGTGGCAGTCTCGCCACCGAGCAGTACTTC. Its translation is CAISESIMGGSLATEQYF. This sequence joins TRBV10-3 and TRBJ2-7; D remains unclear. Trimming took off 0 bases at V and 6 bases at J, with 24 bases between the two ends. Per germline, CDR1 ENHRY and CDR2 SYGVKD. CDR3 length: 18 residues.

Only a few counts were recorded for this clonotype. V and J are TRBV3-1 and TRBJ1-2; D is unresolved. Germline V lookup: CDR1 LGHDT, CDR2 YNNKEL (reference sequence). The CDR3 covers 16 residues. Trimming removed 4 bases from V and 4 bases from J, with 19 bases in between. The CDR3 DNA sequence: TGTGCCAGCAGCCTTACTAGGGCGTCCTCGAGCTATGGCTACACCTTC. This sequence encodes CASSLTRASSSYGYTF.

Only a few counts were recorded for this clonotype. J is TRBJ2-5 and V is TRBV2; D is tentatively TRBD1 or TRBD2 (7 bases each). With 6 bases removed from V and 9 bases from J, the gap between germline ends came to 17 bases. Germline CDR1 SNHLY, CDR2 FYNNEI. The CDR3 has 13 residues. The DNA of the CDR3 is TGTGCCAGCAGGCGGGGGACAGATCAGGCCCAGTACTTC. Translation: CASRRGTDQAQYF.

The V call is TRBV7-2, the J call TRBJ2-7, with D uncertain. Germline V gene sequence: CDR1 SGHTA, CDR2 FQGNSA. V gave up 1 base and J gave up 4 bases, with 11 bases separating them. This CDR3 is built from 14 residues. The CDR3 nucleotides are TGTGCCAGCAGCTTAGTCACAGTTAGGTACGAGCAGTACTTC. It encodes CASSLVTVRYEQYF.

This clonotype appeared a few times. This rearrangement joins TRBV7-3 to TRBJ2-2, with D unclear. Per the germline V gene, CDR1 is SGHTA and CDR2 is FQGTGA. The V end was cut by 5 bases, the J end by 1 base, with 8 bases between. CDR3 length: 14 residues. CDR3 loop: CASSPPGNTGELFF. The CDR3 DNA follows: TGTGCCAGCAGCCCACCGGGGAACACCGGGGAGCTGTTTTTT.

The sample holds a few counts of this clonotype. This sequence joins TRBV20-1 and TRBJ2-3; D possibly corresponds to TRBD2 (5 bases). The CDR3 runs to 15 residues. The V gene's germline CDR1 is DFQATT and CDR2 SNEGSKA (reference sequence). Trimming took off 1 base at V and 2 bases at J, with 13 bases between the two ends. CDR3 in amino acids: CSARGRTFLTDTQYF. The CDR3 DNA follows: TGCAGTGCTAGAGGCCGGACTTTTCTCACAGATACGCAGTATTTT.